Sequencing of this T cell receptor beta chain was carried out in a study of T cell repertoires in cytomegalovirus infection (dated by TCRdb to between 2019 and 2020). Regarding the study in general: Peptide stimulations targeted recently identified HLA-C-restricted CMV epitopes, whose presentation resists viral immunomodulation, together with well-studied HLA-B-restricted epitopes. Donor HLA type was relevant to the analysis, because carriage of CMV infection together with the matching HLA type was indicated by public TCR beta signatures.

The label giving this sample's treatment or condition can be read as: in vitro stimulation with specific CMV peptide epitopes to enrich CMV-specific T cells. Here is what the overall study found, with its caveats: Carriers of CMV infection plus the relevant HLA type were discriminated by the cumulative frequency of public TCR beta family members in the study cohort and in an independent roughly 370-donor cohort. The ex vivo response was dominated by HLA-C-restricted CMV-specific TCR beta clonotypes, and the single most frequent clonotype in two of eight donors was supplied by these HLA-C-restricted clonotypes.

Many counts were recorded for this clonotype. The antigen it binds to is not known. Base qualities are not at hand, and no much larger clone is one base apart. Sequencing instrument: Illumina HiSeq 1500. Using fastp trimming at Q25 and MiXCR clonotype assembly, TCRdb reanalyzed the public sequencing data and kept in-frame beta chains. Rows are unified per CDR3 protein, each entry keeping the most common DNA and genes. The sample yields some 940,000 distinct CDR3 sequences; about a third were counted once. Roughly 12% of the sample belongs to the ten largest clones. The receptor's source is a human donor in good health (CMV status not recorded). Some clones in this sample may be carry-over from other donors' samples. The sample in question was cultured CD8+ T cells from PBMCs, obtained from culture after CMV antigen stimulation.

The CDR3 loop reads CASSFRGRAPADTQYF. The nucleotide sequence is given as TGTGCCAGCAGCTTCAGAGGGCGGGCTCCAGCAGATACGCAGTATTTT. The chain was built from TRBV7-2 and TRBJ2-3; TRBD2 could be the D gene, as 5 bases match. The CDR3 numbers 16 residues from cysteine through phenylalanine. Only the CDR3 portion is preserved as DNA: 48 bases, with reading frame beginning at the first base. Between the V and J ends, shortened by 3 bases and 4 bases respectively, the junction contains 17 bases. In the germline V gene, CDR1 corresponds to SGHTA and CDR2 to FQGNSA.